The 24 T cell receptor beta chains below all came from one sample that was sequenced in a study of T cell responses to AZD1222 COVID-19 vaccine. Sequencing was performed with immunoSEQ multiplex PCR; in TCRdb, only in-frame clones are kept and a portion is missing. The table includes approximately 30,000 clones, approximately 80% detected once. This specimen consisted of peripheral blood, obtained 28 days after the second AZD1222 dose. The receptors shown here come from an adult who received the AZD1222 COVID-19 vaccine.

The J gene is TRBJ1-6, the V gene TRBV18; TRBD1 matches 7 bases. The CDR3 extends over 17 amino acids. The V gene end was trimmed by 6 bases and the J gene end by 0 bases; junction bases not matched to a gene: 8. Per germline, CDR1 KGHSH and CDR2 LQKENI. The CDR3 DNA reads TGTGCCAGCTCGCAAACAGGGGCTCCCTCCTATAATTCACCCCTCCACTTT. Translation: CASSQTGAPSYNSPLHF.

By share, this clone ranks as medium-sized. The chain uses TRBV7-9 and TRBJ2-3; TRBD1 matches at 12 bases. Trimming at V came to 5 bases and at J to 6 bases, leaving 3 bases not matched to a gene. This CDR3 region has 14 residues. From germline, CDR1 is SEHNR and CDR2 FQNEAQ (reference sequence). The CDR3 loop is CASSQGQGADTQYF. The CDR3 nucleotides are TGTGCCAGCAGCCAGGGACAGGGGGCCGATACGCAGTATTTT.

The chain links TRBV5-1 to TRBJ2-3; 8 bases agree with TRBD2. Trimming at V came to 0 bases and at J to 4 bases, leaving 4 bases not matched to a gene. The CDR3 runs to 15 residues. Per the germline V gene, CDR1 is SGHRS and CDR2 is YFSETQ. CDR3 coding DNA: TGCGCCAGCAGCTTGGGCGGGGGGAGCTCAGATACGCAGTATTTT. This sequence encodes CASSLGGGSSDTQYF.

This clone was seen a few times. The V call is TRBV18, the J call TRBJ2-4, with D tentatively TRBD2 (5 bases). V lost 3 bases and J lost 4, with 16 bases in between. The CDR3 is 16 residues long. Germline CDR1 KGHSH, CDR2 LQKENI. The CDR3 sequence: CASSPTSGRGKNIQYF. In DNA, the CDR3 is TGTGCCAGCTCACCCACCTCCGGTCGGGGAAAAAACATTCAGTACTTC.

The CDR3 protein is CATSGSERPTDTQYF. The CDR3 DNA sequence: TGTGCCACCAGTGGGAGCGAACGGCCCACAGATACGCAGTATTTT. The chain joins TRBV24-1 to TRBJ2-3, with D uncertain. CDR3 length: 15 residues. CDR1 is KGHDR and CDR2 is SFDVKD in the germline V gene. The V and J ends lost 5 bases and 2 bases respectively, with 13 bases between them.

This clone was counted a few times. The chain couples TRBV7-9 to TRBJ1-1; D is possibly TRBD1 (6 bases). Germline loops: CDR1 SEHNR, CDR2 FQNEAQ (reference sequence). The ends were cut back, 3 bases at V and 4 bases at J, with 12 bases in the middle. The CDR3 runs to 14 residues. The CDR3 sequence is CASSLGGLSTEAFF. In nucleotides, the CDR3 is TGTGCCAGCAGCTTGGGGGGGCTTAGCACTGAAGCTTTCTTT.

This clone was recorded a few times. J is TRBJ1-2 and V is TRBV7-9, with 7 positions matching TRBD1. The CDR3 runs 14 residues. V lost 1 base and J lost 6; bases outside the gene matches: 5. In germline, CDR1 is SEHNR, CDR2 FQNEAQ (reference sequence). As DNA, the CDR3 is TGTGCCAGCAGCTTAGGGGACAGATGGGATGGCTACACCTTC. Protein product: CASSLGDRWDGYTF.

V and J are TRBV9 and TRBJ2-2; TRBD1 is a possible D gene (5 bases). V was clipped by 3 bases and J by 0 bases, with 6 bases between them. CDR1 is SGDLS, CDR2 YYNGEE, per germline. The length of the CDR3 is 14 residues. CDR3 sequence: CASSGGTNTGELFF. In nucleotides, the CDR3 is TGTGCCAGCAGCGGGGGCACGAACACCGGGGAGCTGTTTTTT.

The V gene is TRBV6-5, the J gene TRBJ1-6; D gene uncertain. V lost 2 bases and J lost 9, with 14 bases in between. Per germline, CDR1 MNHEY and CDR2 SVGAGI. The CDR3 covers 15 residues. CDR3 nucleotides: TGTGCCAGCAGTTACACGGTTGTACTTGGTTCACCCCTCCACTTT. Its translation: CASSYTVVLGSPLHF.

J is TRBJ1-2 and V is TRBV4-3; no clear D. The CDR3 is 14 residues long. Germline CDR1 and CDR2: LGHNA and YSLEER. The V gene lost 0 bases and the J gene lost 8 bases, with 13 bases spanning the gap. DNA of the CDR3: TGCGCCAGCAGCCAAGAAAAGGCACGATTGGGCTACACCTTC. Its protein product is CASSQEKARLGYTF.

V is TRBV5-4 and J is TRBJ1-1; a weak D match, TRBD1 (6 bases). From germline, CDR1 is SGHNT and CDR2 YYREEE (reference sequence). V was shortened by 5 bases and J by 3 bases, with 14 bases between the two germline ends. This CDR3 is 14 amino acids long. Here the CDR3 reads CASSSGKGDTEAFF. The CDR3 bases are TGTGCCAGCAGTTCCGGCAAGGGGGACACTGAAGCTTTCTTT.

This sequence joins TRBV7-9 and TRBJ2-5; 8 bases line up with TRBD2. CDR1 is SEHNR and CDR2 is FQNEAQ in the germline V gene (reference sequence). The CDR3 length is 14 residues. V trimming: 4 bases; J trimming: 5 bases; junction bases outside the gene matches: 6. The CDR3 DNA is TGTGCCAGCAGCTCGTATTTAGCGGGGGAGACCCAGTACTTC. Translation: CASSSYLAGETQYF.

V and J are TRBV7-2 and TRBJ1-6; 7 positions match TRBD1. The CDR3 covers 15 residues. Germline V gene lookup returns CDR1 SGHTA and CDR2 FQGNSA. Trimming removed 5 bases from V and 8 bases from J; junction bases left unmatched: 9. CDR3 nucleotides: TGTGCCAGCAGCCCAGGGGGAGGTCTGGATTCACCCCTCCACTTT. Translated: CASSPGGGLDSPLHF.

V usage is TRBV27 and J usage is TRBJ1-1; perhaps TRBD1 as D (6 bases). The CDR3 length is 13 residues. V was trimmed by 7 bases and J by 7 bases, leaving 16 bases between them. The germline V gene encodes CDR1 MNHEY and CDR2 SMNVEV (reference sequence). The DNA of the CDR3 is TGTGCCAGCAAAACCCAAGACAGGTATGAAGCTTTCTTT. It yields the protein CASKTQDRYEAFF.

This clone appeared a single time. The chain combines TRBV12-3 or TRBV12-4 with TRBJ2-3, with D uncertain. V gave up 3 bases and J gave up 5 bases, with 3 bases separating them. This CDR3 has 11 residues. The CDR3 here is CASSLIDTQYF. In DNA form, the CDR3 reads TGTGCCAGCAGTTTGATAGATACGCAGTATTTT.

CDR3 region: CASSLAEARGRRGYGYTF. The CDR3, as DNA: TGCGCCAGCAGCTTGGCCGAGGCCAGGGGGCGCCGGGGCTATGGCTACACCTTC. The chain carries TRBV5-1 and TRBJ1-2; 8 nucleotides match TRBD1. After removal of 0 bases from V and 4 bases from J, the junction contained 14 bases not matched to a gene. Germline lookup yields CDR1 SGHRS and CDR2 YFSETQ. This CDR3 is 18 amino acids long.

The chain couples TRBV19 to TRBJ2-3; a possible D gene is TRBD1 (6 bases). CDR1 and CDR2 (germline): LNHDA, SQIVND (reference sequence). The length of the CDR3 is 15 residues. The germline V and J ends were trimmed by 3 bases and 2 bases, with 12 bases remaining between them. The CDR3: CASSIGSGHTDTQYF. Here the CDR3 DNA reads TGTGCCAGTAGTATTGGGTCGGGACACACAGATACGCAGTATTTT.

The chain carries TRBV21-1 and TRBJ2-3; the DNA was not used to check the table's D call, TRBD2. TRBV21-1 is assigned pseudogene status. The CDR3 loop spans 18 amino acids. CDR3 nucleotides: TGTGCCAGCAGCAAAGTGCCTAGCGGGGCGACCAGCACAGATACGCAGTATTTT. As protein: CASSKVPSGATSTDTQYF.

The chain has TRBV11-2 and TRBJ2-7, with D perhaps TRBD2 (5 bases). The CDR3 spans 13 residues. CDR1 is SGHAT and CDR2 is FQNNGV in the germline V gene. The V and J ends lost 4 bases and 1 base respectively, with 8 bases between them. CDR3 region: CASSSTRSYEQYV. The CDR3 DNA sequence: TGTGCCAGCAGCTCTACTAGATCCTACGAGCAGTACGTC.

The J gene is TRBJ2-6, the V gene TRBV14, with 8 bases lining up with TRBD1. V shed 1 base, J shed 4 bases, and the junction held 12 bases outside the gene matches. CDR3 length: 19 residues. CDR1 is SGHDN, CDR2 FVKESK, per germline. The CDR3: CASSQGRAGGLKGANVLTF. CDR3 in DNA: TGTGCCAGCAGCCAAGGAAGAGCAGGGGGCTTGAAGGGGGCCAACGTCCTGACTTTC.

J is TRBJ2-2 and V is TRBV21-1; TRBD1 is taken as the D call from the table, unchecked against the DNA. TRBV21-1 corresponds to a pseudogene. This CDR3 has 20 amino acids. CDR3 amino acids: CASNYKRQGAPRTESGELFF. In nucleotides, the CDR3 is TGTGCCAGCAACTACAAACGTCAGGGGGCGCCTAGAACCGAGTCCGGGGAGCTGTTTTTT.

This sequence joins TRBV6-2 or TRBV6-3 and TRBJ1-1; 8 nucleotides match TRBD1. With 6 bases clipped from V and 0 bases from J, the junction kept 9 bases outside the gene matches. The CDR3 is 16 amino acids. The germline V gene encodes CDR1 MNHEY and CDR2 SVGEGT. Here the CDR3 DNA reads TGTGCCAGCAGCCCCTGGCGGACAGGGTTGAACACTGAAGCTTTCTTT. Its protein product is CASSPWRTGLNTEAFF.

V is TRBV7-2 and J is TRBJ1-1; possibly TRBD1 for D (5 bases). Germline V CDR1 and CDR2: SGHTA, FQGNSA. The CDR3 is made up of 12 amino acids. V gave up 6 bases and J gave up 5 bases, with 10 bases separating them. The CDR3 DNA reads TGTGCCAGCAGTGACAGTTTTACTGAAGCTTTCTTT. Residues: CASSDSFTEAFF.

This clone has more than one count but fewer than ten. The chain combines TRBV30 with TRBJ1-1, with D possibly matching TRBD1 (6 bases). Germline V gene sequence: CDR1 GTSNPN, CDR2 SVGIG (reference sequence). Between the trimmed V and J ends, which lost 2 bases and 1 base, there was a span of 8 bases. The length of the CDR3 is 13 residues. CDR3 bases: TGTGCCTGGAGTTTACAGGGGAACACTGAAGCTTTCTTT. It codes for CAWSLQGNTEAFF.